The T cell receptor beta chain under discussion was sequenced for a study of regulatory T cells in long-lasting Graves disease. In the case of this clonotype: It is likely a read error, because the conserved phenylalanine at the end of the CDR3 is missing.

In building TCR beta libraries, iRepertoire HTBI primers were used together with Arm-PCR of CDR3 regions. In the source study's methods: Samples revealed approximately 67 TRBV and approximately 15 TRBJ segments. TCRdb independently ran MiXCR on the multiplex PCR reads; one entry per CDR3 protein. These V and J calls are TCRdb output, not the study's own analysis. The table lists over 400,000 distinct CDR3 sequences, around 13% of them singletons. Time point given: newly diagnosed GD, antithyroid drugs for less than 3 months. PBMC RNA was the source of the TCR library. These same records also appear under a second study, on T cells in Graves' hyperthyroidism and ophthalmopathy.

The clonotype originates from a woman aged 45-59 years with Graves disease. Specimen: peripheral blood mononuclear cells (PBMCs), collected at new diagnosis, from a patient treated with antithyroid drugs.

The CDR3 bases are TGTGCCAGCAGTGCCAACCGAAAACTAGCGGGAGCGGGCACAGATACGCAGTATCTT. Translation: CASSANRKLAGAGTDTQYL. This chain uses TRBV6-1 with TRBJ2-3, with 11 bases fitting TRBD2. Germline V CDR1 and CDR2: MNHNS, SASEGT. The junction had 13 bases not matched to a gene; V was cut back by 4 bases and J by 1 base. CDR3 length equals 19 residues.